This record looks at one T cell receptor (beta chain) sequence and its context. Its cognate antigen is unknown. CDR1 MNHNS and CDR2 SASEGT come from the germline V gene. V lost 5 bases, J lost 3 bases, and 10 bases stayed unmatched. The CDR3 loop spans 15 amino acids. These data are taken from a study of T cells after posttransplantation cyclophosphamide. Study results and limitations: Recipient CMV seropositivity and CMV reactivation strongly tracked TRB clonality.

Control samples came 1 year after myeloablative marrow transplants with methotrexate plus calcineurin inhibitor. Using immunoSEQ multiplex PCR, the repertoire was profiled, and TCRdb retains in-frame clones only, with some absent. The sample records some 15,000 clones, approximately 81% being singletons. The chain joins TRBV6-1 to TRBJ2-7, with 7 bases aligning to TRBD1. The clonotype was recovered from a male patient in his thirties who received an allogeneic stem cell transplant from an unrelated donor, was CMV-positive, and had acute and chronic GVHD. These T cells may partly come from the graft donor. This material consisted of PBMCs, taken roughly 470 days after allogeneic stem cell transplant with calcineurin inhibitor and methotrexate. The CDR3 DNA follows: TGTGCCAGCAGTTCCACCCGGACAGGAGGCTACGAGCAGTACTTC. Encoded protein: CASSSTRTGGYEQYF.